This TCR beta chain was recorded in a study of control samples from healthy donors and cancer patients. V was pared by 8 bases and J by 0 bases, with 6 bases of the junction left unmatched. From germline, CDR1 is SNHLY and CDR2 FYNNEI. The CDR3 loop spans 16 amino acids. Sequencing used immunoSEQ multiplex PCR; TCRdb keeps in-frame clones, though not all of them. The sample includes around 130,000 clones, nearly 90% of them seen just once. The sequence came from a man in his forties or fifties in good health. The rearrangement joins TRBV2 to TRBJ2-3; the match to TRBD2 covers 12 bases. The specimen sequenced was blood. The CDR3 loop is CASSLAGGASTDTQYF. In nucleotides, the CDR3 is TGTGCCAGCTCACTAGCGGGGGGAGCTAGCACAGATACGCAGTATTTT.